Below, 24 T cell receptor beta chains from the same sample are listed, as sequenced in a study of CD8 T cells in ankylosing spondylitis. Study-wide points: The study identified a TCR beta motif of seven or eight highly homologous variants that appeared characteristic of ankylosing spondylitis blood.

TCRdb analysed the 5' RACE reads with MiXCR anew, one entry per CDR3 protein. This table holds a few hundred thousand distinct CDR3 sequences, around 24% found once. What these receptors recognize is not known. Sequenced: blood, either unsorted or a sorted T cell fraction (not recorded which). Receptors originate from a male donor with ankylosing spondylitis.

This clonotype was recorded a few times. The V and J genes are TRBV2 and TRBJ2-1; 13 nucleotides align to TRBD2. CDR1 is SNHLY, CDR2 FYNNEI, per germline. V lost 7 bases, J lost 8 bases, and 5 bases stayed unmatched. The CDR3 contains 14 residues. The CDR3 nucleotides read TGTGCCAGCACTACTAGCGGGAGGGCCGATGAGCAGTTCTTC. Translated, it gives CASTTSGRADEQFF.

V usage is TRBV5-4 and J usage is TRBJ2-1, with D possibly being TRBD2 (6 bases). This CDR3 comprises 17 residues. The germline V gene has CDR1 SGHNT and CDR2 YYREEE (reference sequence). The V end lost 3 bases, the J end lost 3 bases, and 19 bases lay between the germline ends. The CDR3 region has the DNA TGTGCCAGCAGCTCCTCGGAGGGCGGAGGAGTCTACAATGAGCAGTTCTTC. This codes for CASSSSEGGGVYNEQFF.

This clonotype was counted only a few times. The chain employs TRBV28 and TRBJ1-6; 8 bases match TRBD1. Trimming cost V 2 bases and J 6 bases; bases outside gene matches: 3. Germline-derived CDR1 and CDR2 are MDHEN and SYDVKM. The CDR3 loop spans 15 amino acids. The CDR3 sequence: CASSLDTGGNSPLHF. CDR3 bases: TGTGCCAGCAGTTTAGATACAGGGGGTAATTCACCCCTCCACTTT. The full variable domain, in which reference TRBV28 and TRBJ1-6 provide the parts outside the CDR3, is DVKVTQSSRYLVKRTGEKVFLECVQDMDHENMFWYRQDPGLGLRLIYFSYDVKMKEKGDIPEGYSVSREKKERFSLILESASTNQTSMYLCASSLDTGGNSPLHFGNGTRLTVT.

The chain recombines TRBV18 with TRBJ2-7; 7 nucleotides line up with TRBD1. Germline loops: CDR1 KGHSH, CDR2 LQKENI. The length of the CDR3 is 13 residues. V lost 6 bases and J lost 6; bases outside the gene matches: 8. CDR3: CASSRGTAPEQYF. CDR3 nucleotide sequence: TGTGCCAGCTCCCGAGGGACAGCCCCCGAGCAGTACTTC.

This clonotype was detected a few times. This rearrangement joins TRBV5-1 to TRBJ2-5; D unclear. Looked up from germline, CDR1 is SGHRS and CDR2 is YFSETQ. The CDR3 contains 14 residues. V lost 0 bases and J 2 bases, leaving 8 bases between the germline ends. Written as DNA, the CDR3 is TGCGCCAGCAGCTTGGCCCAGAGACAAGAGACCCAGTACTTC. It specifies CASSLAQRQETQYF.

This chain uses TRBV2 with TRBJ2-2, with 11 bases matching TRBD2. CDR3 length equals 16 residues. Germline V lookup: CDR1 SNHLY, CDR2 FYNNEI. Unmatched junction bases numbered 7, after V lost 5 bases and J lost 5 bases. CDR3 sequence: CASSPTSGRGTGELFF. The DNA for the CDR3 is TGTGCCAGCAGTCCCACTAGCGGGAGAGGGACCGGGGAGCTGTTTTTT. The variable domain in full, with the rest retrieved from reference TRBV2 and TRBJ2-2, is EPEVTQTPSHQVTQMGQEVILRCVPISNHLYFYWYRQILGQKVEFLVSFYNNEISEKSEIFDDQFSVERPDGSNFTLKIRSTKLEDSAMYFCASSPTSGRGTGELFFGEGSRLTVL.

The CDR3 sequence is CASSPSELRTETQYF. The CDR3 DNA reads TGTGCCAGCTCACCGAGCGAGCTAAGGACCGAGACCCAGTACTTC. This chain joins TRBV18 and TRBJ2-5; unclear D gene. Per the germline V gene, CDR1 is KGHSH and CDR2 is LQKENI. V lost 3 bases and J 5 bases, leaving 16 bases between the germline ends. The CDR3 loop spans 15 amino acids.

The chain uses TRBV4-3 and TRBJ2-3, with TRBD1 matching over 7 bases. The length of the CDR3 is 15 residues. The V and J ends lost 0 bases and 5 bases, in that order; junction bases with no gene match: 5. CDR1 and CDR2 from the germline V gene are LGHNA and YSLEER. In DNA, the CDR3 is TGCGCCAGCAGCCAAGAGTTTCAGGGGGAAGATACGCAGTATTTT. As protein: CASSQEFQGEDTQYF.

The chain links TRBV6-1 to TRBJ2-1; 11 bases match TRBD2. J gave up 8 bases and V 1 base, and 7 bases lay outside the gene matches. This CDR3 contains 16 residues. CDR1 and CDR2 (germline): MNHNS, SASEGT. As DNA, the CDR3 is TGTGCCAGCAGTGAAGTATTAGCGGGAGGGCCGGATGAGCAGTTCTTC. Amino acids: CASSEVLAGGPDEQFF.

This clonotype has more than one count but fewer than ten. The genes are TRBV5-6 and TRBJ2-7; 8 bases line up with TRBD1. This CDR3 region has 15 residues. The V gene end was trimmed by 5 bases and the J gene end by 1 base; junction bases not matched to a gene: 8. Germline CDR1 and CDR2: SGHDT and YYEEEE. CDR3 coding DNA: TGTGCCAGCAGTCCAGGGACAGGTCGGTCCTACGAGCAGTACTTC. It yields the protein CASSPGTGRSYEQYF.

CDR3 nucleotide sequence: TGTGCCAGCAGCTTAATCAGGGCTGATACGCAGTATTTT. As protein: CASSLIRADTQYF. This sequence joins TRBV7-9 and TRBJ2-3, with D perhaps TRBD1 (5 bases). The ends were cut back, 2 bases at V and 6 bases at J, with 9 bases in the middle. The germline V gene has CDR1 SEHNR and CDR2 FQNEAQ (reference sequence). The CDR3 contains 13 residues.

This clonotype appeared a few times. The genes are TRBV11-2 and TRBJ2-3, with 11 nucleotides matching TRBD2. The CDR3 runs to 18 residues. J was trimmed by 4 bases and V by 1 base; bases with no gene match: 10. Germline lookup yields CDR1 SGHAT and CDR2 FQNNGV. The CDR3 coding sequence is TGTGCCAGCAGCTTAGTAGTGATGACACTAGCGGGAGCAGATACGCAGTATTTT. Amino acid sequence: CASSLVVMTLAGADTQYF. The complete variable domain, with remaining parts taken from reference TRBV11-2 and TRBJ2-3, reads EAGVAQSPRYKIIEKRQSVAFWCNPISGHATLYWYQQILGQGPKLLIQFQNNGVVDDSQLPKDRFSAERLKGVDSTLKIQPAKLEDSAVYLCASSLVVMTLAGADTQYFGPGTRLTVL.

This clonotype showed up many times. V is TRBV5-1 and J is TRBJ2-3, with 8 bases that match TRBD2. CDR3 length: 17 residues. J was trimmed by 2 bases and V by 0 bases; bases with no gene match: 8. The germline V gene has CDR1 SGHRS and CDR2 YFSETQ. This chain's CDR3 is CASSLAPSGPSTDTQYF. For the CDR3, the DNA is TGCGCCAGCAGCTTGGCCCCTAGCGGGCCTTCCACAGATACGCAGTATTTT.

V usage is TRBV4-2 and J usage is TRBJ1-1; D perhaps matches TRBD1 (5 bases). CDR3 length equals 16 residues. Trimming took off 0 bases at V and 1 base at J, with 12 bases between the two ends. Germline CDR1 and CDR2: LGHNA and YNFKEQ. The CDR3 coding sequence is TGTGCCAGCAGCCAAGAGTCGGGGGTGAGGAACACTGAAGCTTTCTTT. Its protein product is CASSQESGVRNTEAFF.

This clonotype occurred a few times. This chain links TRBV9 with TRBJ2-6; the D gene is possibly TRBD1 (6 bases). The CDR3 consists of 17 residues. V lost 2 bases, J lost 0 bases, and 12 bases lay in between. CDR1 and CDR2 from the germline V gene are SGDLS and YYNGEE. For the CDR3, the DNA is TGTGCCAGCAGCGTCGGAACAGGGAGCTCTGGGGCCAACGTCCTGACTTTC. Translated: CASSVGTGSSGANVLTF. Complete variable domain (other parts from reference TRBV9 and TRBJ2-6): DSGVTQTPKHLITATGQRVTLRCSPRSGDLSVYWYQQSLDQGLQFLIQYYNGEERAKGNILERFSAQQFPDLHSELNLSSLELGDSALYFCASSVGTGSSGANVLTFGAGSRLTVL.

The chain combines TRBV5-6 with TRBJ2-1, with D maybe TRBD1 (5 bases). V lost 0 bases and J lost 0, with 13 bases in between. CDR3 length: 17 amino acids. CDR1 SGHDT and CDR2 YYEEEE come from the germline V gene. CDR3 sequence reads: CASSLALQVYSYNEQFF. CDR3 sequence (DNA): TGTGCCAGCAGCTTGGCCTTACAGGTATACTCCTACAATGAGCAGTTCTTC.

This clonotype was counted a few times. V is TRBV5-1 and J is TRBJ2-1, with TRBD1 identical over 7 bases. The junction had 9 bases not matched to a gene; V was cut back by 0 bases and J by 12 bases. The CDR3 contains 14 residues. CDR1 is SGHRS and CDR2 is YFSETQ in the germline V gene. In DNA, the CDR3 is TGCGCCAGCAGCTTGGAAGGGACAGCTTCCCCGCAGTTCTTC. It yields the protein CASSLEGTASPQFF.

The chain couples TRBV12-3 or TRBV12-4 to TRBJ1-5; D is possibly TRBD1 (6 bases). Deletions cut 6 bases from V and 4 bases from J, with 16 bases between. The CDR3 extends over 15 amino acids. In DNA form, the CDR3 reads TGTGCCAGCAGAGAAACAGGGTCCCCGAATCAGCCCCAGCATTTT. Its translation is CASRETGSPNQPQHF.

This chain uses TRBV19 with TRBJ1-2; TRBD1 agrees at 10 bases. The CDR3 runs to 15 residues. Germline loops: CDR1 LNHDA, CDR2 SQIVND (reference sequence). The junction had 14 bases not matched to a gene; V was cut back by 8 bases and J by 8 bases. The CDR3 region has the DNA TGTGCCAGTGAAGTGGGACAGGGGATTTCTGGCGGCTACACCTTC. Amino acid sequence: CASEVGQGISGGYTF.

The table lists this clonotype with a few counts. The chain couples TRBV28 to TRBJ2-2, with 8 bases lining up with TRBD2. Trimming removed 8 bases from V and 2 bases from J; junction bases left unmatched: 7. The CDR3 is 15 amino acids. CDR1 and CDR2 (germline): MDHEN, SYDVKM. The CDR3 DNA is TGTGCCAGCGAGGAAAGCGGGAGAAACACCGGGGAGCTGTTTTTT. Amino acids: CASEESGRNTGELFF.

This clonotype was counted a few times. The rearrangement uses TRBV6-1 and TRBJ2-3, with TRBD1 matching over 8 bases. Germline V gene lookup returns CDR1 MNHNS and CDR2 SASEGT. J lost 0 bases, V lost 10 bases, and 9 bases had no gene match. The CDR3 has 15 residues. This CDR3 reads CANTKDRASTDTQYF. The CDR3, as DNA: TGTGCCAACACCAAGGACAGGGCAAGCACAGATACGCAGTATTTT.

This clonotype showed up many times. V usage is TRBV12-3 or TRBV12-4 and J usage is TRBJ1-6; 7 bases fit TRBD1. J lost 7 bases, V lost 6 bases, and 6 bases had no gene match. The CDR3 contains 14 residues. The CDR3 sequence is CASSKGAGNSPLHF. The DNA of the CDR3 is TGTGCCAGCAGCAAGGGGGCTGGAAATTCACCCCTCCACTTT.

This chain links TRBV20-1 with TRBJ1-6, with D possibly TRBD1 on 5 matching bases. The CDR3 is 13 residues long. CDR1 and CDR2 from the germline V gene are DFQATT and SNEGSKA (reference sequence). Trimming took off 6 bases at V and 7 bases at J, with 13 bases between the two ends. The CDR3 nucleotides are TGCAGTGCGAAAGGGACCGTCAATTCACCCCTCCACTTT. It specifies CSAKGTVNSPLHF.

This sequence joins TRBV5-1 and TRBJ1-4, with 7 nucleotides matching TRBD1. The CDR3 totals 16 residues. J was trimmed by 0 bases and V by 4 bases; bases with no gene match: 6. Germline V CDR1 and CDR2: SGHRS, YFSETQ. In DNA form, the CDR3 reads TGCGCCAGCAGCCCTGGGACAGTAGCAACTAATGAAAAACTGTTTTTT. Its translation: CASSPGTVATNEKLFF.